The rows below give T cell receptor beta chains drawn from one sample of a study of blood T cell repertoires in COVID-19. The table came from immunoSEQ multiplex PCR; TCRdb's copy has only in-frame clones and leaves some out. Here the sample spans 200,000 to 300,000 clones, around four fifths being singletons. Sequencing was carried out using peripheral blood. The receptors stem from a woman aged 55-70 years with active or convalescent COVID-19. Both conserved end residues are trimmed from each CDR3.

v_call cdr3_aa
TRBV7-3 ASSPHMTGGIGELF
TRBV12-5 ASGSGQGSSYNSPLH
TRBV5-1 ASSIGMGQGFSYGYT
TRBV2 ASSELAGEDNEQF
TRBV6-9 ASKPTHLAGETQY
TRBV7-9 ASGTSGLSSYEQY
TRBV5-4 ASSRPLAGGDTQY
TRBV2 ASSEEEKGITEKLF
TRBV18 ASSASYNRGGQPQH
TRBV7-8 ASKWDRGRQETQY
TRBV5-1 ASSFPGQVTEAF
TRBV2 ASSGQISNQPQH
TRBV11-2 ASSSTAPAAGYT
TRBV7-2 ASSLAGTSGSTDTQY
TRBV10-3 AISSLDRANYGYT
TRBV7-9 ASSFQGNQPQH
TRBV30 AMTGVVIYGYT
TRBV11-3 ASSPGRGEQY
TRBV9 ASSKTGFYQETQY
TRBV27 ASSFSYSSNQPQH
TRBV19 ASSEQLTEAF
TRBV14 ASSQRGGYSYEQY
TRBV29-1 SVAESGGYGYT
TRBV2 ASSETRLGTDTQY
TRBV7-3 ASSLTPQETQY
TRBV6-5 ASSPGTGFGAF
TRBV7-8 ASSLRGSSYGYT